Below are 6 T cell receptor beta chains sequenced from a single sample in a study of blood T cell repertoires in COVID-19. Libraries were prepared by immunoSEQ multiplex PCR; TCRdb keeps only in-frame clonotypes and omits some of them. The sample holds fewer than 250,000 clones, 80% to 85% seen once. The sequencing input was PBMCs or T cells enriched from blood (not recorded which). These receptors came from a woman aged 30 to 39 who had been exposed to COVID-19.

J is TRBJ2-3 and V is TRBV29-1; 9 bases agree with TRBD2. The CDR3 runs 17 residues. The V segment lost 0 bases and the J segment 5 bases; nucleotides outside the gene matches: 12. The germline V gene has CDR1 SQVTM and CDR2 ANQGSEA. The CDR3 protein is CSVEDGLLAGLLDTQYF. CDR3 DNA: TGCAGCGTTGAAGATGGCCTGCTAGCGGGGTTGTTAGATACGCAGTATTTT.

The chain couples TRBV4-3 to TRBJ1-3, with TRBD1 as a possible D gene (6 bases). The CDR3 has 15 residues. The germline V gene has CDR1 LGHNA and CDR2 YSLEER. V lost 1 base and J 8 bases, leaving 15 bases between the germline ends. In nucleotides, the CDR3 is TGCGCCAGCAGCCAAGGGGGACATCTGCGGGACACCATATATTTT. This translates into CASSQGGHLRDTIYF.

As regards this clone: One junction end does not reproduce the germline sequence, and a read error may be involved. DNA for the CDR3: TGTGCCAGCAGTGGCCCCGGGACAGTTTCCTCCGAGCAGTACTTC. This codes for CASSGPGTVSSEQYF. The chain uses TRBV11-2 and TRBJ2-7; 7 nucleotides align to TRBD1. Germline V gives CDR1 SGHAT, CDR2 FQNNGV. The CDR3 runs to 15 residues.

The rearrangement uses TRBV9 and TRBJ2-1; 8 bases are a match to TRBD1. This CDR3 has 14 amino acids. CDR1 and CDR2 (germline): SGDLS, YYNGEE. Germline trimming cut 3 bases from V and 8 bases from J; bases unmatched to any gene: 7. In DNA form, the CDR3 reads TGTGCCAGCAGCGCGCAGGGGGCGCGAGATGAGCAGTTCTTC. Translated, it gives CASSAQGARDEQFF.

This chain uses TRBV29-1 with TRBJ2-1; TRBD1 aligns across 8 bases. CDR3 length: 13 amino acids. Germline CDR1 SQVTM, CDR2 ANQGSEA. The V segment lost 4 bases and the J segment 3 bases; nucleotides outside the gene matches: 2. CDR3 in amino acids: CSVVDRDYNEQFF. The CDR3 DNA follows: TGCAGCGTTGTGGACAGGGACTACAATGAGCAGTTCTTC.

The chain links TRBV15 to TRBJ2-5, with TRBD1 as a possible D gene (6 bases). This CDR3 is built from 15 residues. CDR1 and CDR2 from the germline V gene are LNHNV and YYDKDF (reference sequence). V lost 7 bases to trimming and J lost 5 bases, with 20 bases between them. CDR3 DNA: TGTGCCACCAAGAGTACAGGGCGACTACTGGAGACCCAGTACTTC. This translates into CATKSTGRLLETQYF.